Each of the 15 T cell receptor beta chains below was sequenced from the same sample in a study of T cells in Graves' hyperthyroidism and ophthalmopathy. Researchers amplified the TCR beta CDR3 regions from RNA transcripts. Initially, a first-round RT-PCR of the TCR CDR3 employed the HTBI primer set. TCRdb reanalysed the multiplex PCR reads using MiXCR and keeps one entry per CDR3 protein. In the table there are 400,000 to 500,000 distinct CDR3 sequences, over 13% of which are singletons. What was sequenced was blood. The receptors originated from a woman aged 18 to 35 with Graves' hyperthyroidism.

Many counts were recorded for this clonotype. The V call is TRBV12-3 or TRBV12-4, the J call TRBJ2-1; 13 bases are shared with TRBD2. V trimming: 6 bases; J trimming: 3 bases; junction bases outside the gene matches: 2. The CDR3 is 15 residues long. The DNA for the CDR3 is TGTGCCAGCAGGCGACTAGCGGGAGGCTACAATGAGCAGTTCTTC. Translated, it gives CASRRLAGGYNEQFF.

Of note for this clonotype: Possible read error: a much larger clone is one base away. The J gene is TRBJ1-2, the V gene TRBV12-3 or TRBV12-4; 8 nucleotides align to TRBD1. The CDR3 runs to 18 residues. CDR3 nucleotides: TGTGCCAGCAGTTTTCAGCCTCTGACAGGGGCGATAAACTGTGGCTACACCTTC. This sequence encodes CASSFQPLTGAINCGYTF.

This clonotype has a count of ten or more. V gene TRBV6-1 combines with J gene TRBJ2-1, with 12 bases fitting TRBD2. The V gene's germline CDR1 is MNHNS and CDR2 SASEGT. The CDR3 spans 15 residues. V shed 5 bases, J shed 9 bases, and the junction held 8 bases outside the gene matches. As DNA, the CDR3 is TGTGCCAGCAGTTATCTAGCGGGAGGGGGAATTGAGCAGTTCTTC. Residues: CASSYLAGGGIEQFF.

This clonotype was observed many times. The chain employs TRBV3-1 and TRBJ1-6, with D possibly TRBD1 on 5 matching bases. Germline V CDR1 and CDR2: LGHDT, YNNKEL (reference sequence). V was shortened by 0 bases and J by 10 bases, with 10 bases between the two germline ends. The CDR3 consists of 14 residues. In DNA form, the CDR3 reads TGTGCCAGCAGCCAAGACGGGGGGGGATCACCCCTCCACTTT. Amino acid sequence: CASSQDGGGSPLHF.

This clonotype was seen just once. A clone one base away is much larger, so this may be a read error. The chain has TRBV24-1 and TRBJ2-1, with 9 nucleotides matching TRBD1. This CDR3 region has 16 residues. Trimming at V came to 4 bases and at J to 13 bases, leaving 16 bases not matched to a gene. Per the germline V gene, CDR1 is KGHDR and CDR2 is SFDVKD. CDR3 sequence: CATSEPSGTGLETQFF. CDR3 nucleotide sequence: TGTGCCACCAGTGAACCCTCCGGGACAGGGCTAGAGACCCAGTTCTTC.

This clonotype was observed many times. V usage is TRBV12-3 or TRBV12-4 and J usage is TRBJ2-1; TRBD2 matches at 10 bases. With 4 bases clipped from V and 5 bases from J, the junction kept 8 bases outside the gene matches. The CDR3 runs 16 residues. CDR3 sequence (DNA): TGTGCCAGCAGTTCACCAGCGGGAGGGCATCACAATGAGCAGTTCTTC. This codes for CASSSPAGGHHNEQFF.

With respect to this clonotype: Since a much larger clone is just one base distant, this may be a read error. V gene TRBV12-3 or TRBV12-4 combines with J gene TRBJ1-2, with TRBD1 as a possible D gene (6 bases). Trimming left V 7 bases short and J 6 bases short, with 18 bases between. The CDR3 loop spans 14 amino acids. CDR3 amino acids: CASTLRSGGDGYTF. The DNA of the CDR3 is TGTGCCAGCACCTTAAGGTCCGGGGGCGATGGCTACACCTTC.

Comments on this clonotype: The junction differs from germline at one of its ends, possibly a read error. The chain links TRBV12-3 or TRBV12-4 to TRBJ2-2, with TRBD1 matching 7 bases. The CDR3 loop spans 14 amino acids. The DNA for the CDR3 is TGTGCCAGCAGCCTAGGACAGGTATACGGGGAGCTGCTTTTT. Protein product: CASSLGQVYGELLF.

This clonotype has a handful of counts. The genes are TRBV30 and TRBJ1-3, with D hard to call. The germline V gene has CDR1 GTSNPN and CDR2 SVGIG (reference sequence). The CDR3 totals 15 residues. V lost 2 bases and J 0 bases, leaving 11 bases between the germline ends. CDR3 in amino acids: CAWSSLGNSGNTIYF. CDR3 nucleotide sequence: TGTGCCTGGAGTTCTCTGGGAAACTCTGGAAACACCATATATTTT.

The V gene is TRBV3-1, the J gene TRBJ2-1; TRBD2 matches 10 bases. The length of the CDR3 is 20 residues. The ends lost 0 bases at V and 6 bases at J; junction bases unmatched: 17. Germline V gives CDR1 LGHDT, CDR2 YNNKEL (reference sequence). The CDR3 is CASSQDTTDSGRSSSNEQFF. The CDR3 DNA reads TGTGCCAGCAGCCAAGATACGACAGATAGCGGGAGGTCCTCAAGCAATGAGCAGTTCTTC.

In its sample, this clonotype was seen many times. The CDR3: CASSGGTLPYEQYF. CDR3 in DNA: TGTGCCAGCAGCGGAGGGACATTACCCTACGAGCAGTACTTC. The genes are TRBV7-2 and TRBJ2-7; either TRBD1 or TRBD2 may fit D (6 bases each). This CDR3 spans 14 amino acids. Trimming left V 5 bases short and J 2 bases short, with 13 bases between. Germline V lookup: CDR1 SGHTA, CDR2 FQGNSA. The full variable domain, its missing parts supplied by reference TRBV7-2 and TRBJ2-7, is GAGVSQSPSNKVTEKGKDVELRCDPISGHTALYWYRQSLGQGLEFLIYFQGNSAPDKSGLPSDRFSAERTGGSVSTLTIQRTQQEDSAVYLCASSGGTLPYEQYFGPGTRLTVT.

This clonotype was seen repeatedly, ten times or more. The J gene is TRBJ1-5, the V gene TRBV12-3 or TRBV12-4; possibly TRBD1 for D (5 bases). Deletions cut 6 bases from V and 1 base from J, with 16 bases between. There are 16 residues in the CDR3. The CDR3 loop reads CASSPAGTASNQPQHF. In DNA form, the CDR3 reads TGTGCCAGCAGCCCCGCCGGGACGGCAAGCAATCAGCCCCAGCATTTT.

This clonotype was recorded at least ten times. The genes are TRBV2 and TRBJ2-7; 12 nucleotides align to TRBD2. From germline, CDR1 is SNHLY and CDR2 FYNNEI. V gave up 5 bases and J gave up 0 bases; unmatched junction bases: 8. The length of the CDR3 is 17 residues. CDR3 sequence reads: CASSPGLAGWSSYEQYV. The CDR3 DNA is TGTGCCAGCAGTCCCGGACTAGCGGGATGGAGCTCCTACGAGCAGTACGTC.

This clonotype was observed a handful of times. This sequence joins TRBV5-6 and TRBJ1-1, with no clear D. Per germline, CDR1 SGHDT and CDR2 YYEEEE. V was pared by 2 bases and J by 8 bases, with 16 bases between. The CDR3 has 14 amino acids. The CDR3 is CASSLGSSPLEAFF. CDR3 in DNA: TGTGCCAGCAGCTTAGGCTCTTCTCCCTTAGAAGCTTTCTTT. Filled out from reference TRBV5-6 and TRBJ1-1, the complete variable domain reads DAGVTQSPTHLIKTRGQQVTLRCSPKSGHDTVSWYQQALGQGPQFIFQYYEEEERQRGNFPDRFSGHQFPNYSSELNVNALLLGDSALYLCASSLGSSPLEAFFGQGTRLTVV.

This clonotype was counted at least ten times. J is TRBJ1-3 and V is TRBV2; tentative D call: TRBD1 (5 bases). This CDR3 comprises 16 residues. From germline, CDR1 is SNHLY and CDR2 FYNNEI. Between the trimmed V and J ends, which lost 7 bases and 2 bases, there was a span of 18 bases. CDR3 in amino acids: CASKNMEGVTGNTIYF. CDR3 coding DNA: TGTGCCAGCAAGAACATGGAAGGGGTTACTGGAAACACCATATATTTT.